This TCR beta chain was observed in a study of OX40 agonist ivuxolimab in advanced cancers. The wider study: Dosing consisted of intravenous ivuxolimab at 0.01 to 10 mg/kg every 2 weeks. The study reported partial responses in three patients: one hepatocellular carcinoma, two cutaneous melanoma.

The timepoints at which blood was sampled were baseline, cycle 4 day 1, and cycle 7 day 1. Concerning this clone: The antigen is undetermined.

Study outcomes and limitations: Relative to CD4+, CD8+ T cells held more expanded clones on average.

Repertoires were generated with immunoSEQ multiplex PCR, while TCRdb's copy carries only in-frame clones and drops some. The sample consists of fewer than 100,000 clones, around 82% of them appearing once. This clonotype was obtained from an adult with an advanced solid tumor such as melanoma, head and neck, liver or kidney cancer. The sample here was CD4+ or CD8+ T cells sorted from blood, taken in a trial of the OX40 agonist ivuxolimab.

The CDR3 region has the DNA TGTGCCAGCAGTTCGTTACAGGGCCAAGAGACCCAGTACTTC. Translated, it gives CASSSLQGQETQYF. V usage is TRBV28 and J usage is TRBJ2-5, with D possibly TRBD1 on 6 matching bases. V shed 4 bases and J shed 1 base, with 10 bases lying between them. CDR1 MDHEN and CDR2 SYDVKM come from the germline V gene. The CDR3 is 14 residues long.